The rows below give T cell receptor beta chains drawn from one sample of a study of blood T cell repertoires in COVID-19. Repertoires were generated with immunoSEQ multiplex PCR, while TCRdb's copy carries only in-frame clones and drops some. Of 100,000 or so clones detected, approximately 85% appear once; the ten largest clones hold over 9.5%. Sequencing input: peripheral blood. These receptor sequences come from a man aged 40-50 years with active or convalescent COVID-19. The CDR3 runs from the conserved cysteine through the conserved F or W. A D gene is named only where the DNA matches it firmly. Only part of the rows carry a size: once, few, many, or a class if the clone is expanded.

TRBJ1-1 TRBV4-1 - - CASSPSGSPGQTEAFF TGCGCCAGCAGCCCCAGCGGATCTCCGGGACAAACTGAAGCTTTCTTT
TRBJ2-1 TRBV29-1 - - CSSKGLDTNEQFF TGCAGCTCCAAGGGGCTGGACACCAATGAGCAGTTCTTC
TRBJ1-1 TRBV7-9 - TRBD1 CASSLGQGDTEAFF TGTGCCAGCAGCTTAGGACAGGGGGACACTGAAGCTTTCTTT
TRBJ1-1 TRBV5-6 - TRBD1 CASVSRDRAAEAFF TGTGCCAGCGTGTCCCGGGACAGGGCCGCTGAAGCTTTCTTT
TRBJ1-6 TRBV7-2 - - CASYPNPAQGNNSPLHF TGTGCCAGCTACCCAAACCCCGCGCAGGGAAATAATTCACCCCTCCACTTT
TRBJ2-7 TRBV6-1 - - CASSEVRSRSYEQYF TGTGCCAGCAGTGAAGTAAGAAGCCGGTCCTACGAGCAGTACTTC
TRBJ1-5 TRBV6-2/TRBV6-3 - - CASSYFGFNQPQHF TGTGCCAGCAGTTATTTCGGGTTCAATCAGCCCCAGCATTTT
TRBJ1-1 TRBV7-3 few - CASSFGTGTEAFF TGTGCCAGCAGCTTCGGGACTGGCACTGAAGCTTTCTTT
TRBJ1-4 TRBV2 - TRBD1 CASRGQGLTNEKLFF TGTGCCAGCAGGGGACAGGGATTAACTAATGAAAAACTGTTTTTT
TRBJ2-7 TRBV5-1 - TRBD1 CASSPGWGTGDVDEQYF TGCGCCAGCAGCCCGGGGTGGGGGACAGGGGACGTTGACGAGCAGTACTTC